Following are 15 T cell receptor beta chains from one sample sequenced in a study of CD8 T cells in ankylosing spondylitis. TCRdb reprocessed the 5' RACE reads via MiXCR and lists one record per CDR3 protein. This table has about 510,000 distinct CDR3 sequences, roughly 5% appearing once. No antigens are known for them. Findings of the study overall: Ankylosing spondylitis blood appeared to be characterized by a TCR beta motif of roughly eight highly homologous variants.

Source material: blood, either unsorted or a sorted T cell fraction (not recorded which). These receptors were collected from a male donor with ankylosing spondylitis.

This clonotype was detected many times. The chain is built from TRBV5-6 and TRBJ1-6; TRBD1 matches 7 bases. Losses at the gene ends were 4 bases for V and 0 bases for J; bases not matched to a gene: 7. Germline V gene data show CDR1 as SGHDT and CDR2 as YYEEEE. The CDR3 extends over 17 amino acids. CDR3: CASSTARQGSYNSPLHF. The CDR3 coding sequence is TGTGCCAGCAGCACAGCGAGACAGGGCTCCTATAATTCACCCCTCCACTTT.

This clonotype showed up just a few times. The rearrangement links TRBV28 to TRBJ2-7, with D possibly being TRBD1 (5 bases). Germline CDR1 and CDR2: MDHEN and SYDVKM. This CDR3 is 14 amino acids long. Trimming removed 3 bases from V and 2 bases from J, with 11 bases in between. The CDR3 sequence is CASSFLGHAYEQYF. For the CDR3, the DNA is TGTGCCAGCAGTTTTCTCGGACATGCCTACGAGCAGTACTTC.

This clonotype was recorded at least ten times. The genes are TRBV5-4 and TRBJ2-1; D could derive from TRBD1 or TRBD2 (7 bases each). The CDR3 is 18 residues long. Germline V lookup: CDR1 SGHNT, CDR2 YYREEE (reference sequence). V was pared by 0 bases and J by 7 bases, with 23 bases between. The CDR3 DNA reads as TGTGCCAGCAGCTTGGGCAGGGGGGGGGTCGGGACCCCTAATGAGCAGTTCTTC. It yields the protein CASSLGRGGVGTPNEQFF.

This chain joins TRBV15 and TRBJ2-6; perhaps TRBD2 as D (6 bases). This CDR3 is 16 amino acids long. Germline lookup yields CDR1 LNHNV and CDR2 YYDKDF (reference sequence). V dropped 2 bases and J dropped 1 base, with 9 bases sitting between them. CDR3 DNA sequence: TGTGCCACCAGCAGATCCCGGGGGTCTGGGGCCAACGTCCTGACTTTC. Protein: CATSRSRGSGANVLTF.

The CDR3 DNA is TGTGCCAGCAGTTTTCGGGGCAGAAGGAACAATGAGCAGTTCTTC. It specifies CASSFRGRRNNEQFF. The chain carries TRBV28 and TRBJ2-1; D tentatively reads TRBD1 or TRBD2 (5 bases each). Germline CDR1 MDHEN, CDR2 SYDVKM. V was clipped by 3 bases and J by 5 bases, with 14 bases between them. The CDR3 length is 15 residues.

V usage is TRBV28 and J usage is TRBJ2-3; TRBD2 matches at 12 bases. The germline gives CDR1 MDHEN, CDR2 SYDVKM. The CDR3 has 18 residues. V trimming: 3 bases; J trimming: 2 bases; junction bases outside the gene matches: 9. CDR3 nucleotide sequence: TGTGCCAGCAGTTTCCGACGACTAGCGGGGGTGACCACAGATACGCAGTATTTT. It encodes CASSFRRLAGVTTDTQYF.

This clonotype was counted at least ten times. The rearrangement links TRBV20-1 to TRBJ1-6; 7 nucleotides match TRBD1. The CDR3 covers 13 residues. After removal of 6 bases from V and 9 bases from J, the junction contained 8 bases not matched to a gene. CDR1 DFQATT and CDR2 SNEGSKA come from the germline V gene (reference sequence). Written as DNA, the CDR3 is TGCAGTGCAAACAGGGGACTAGGTTCACCCCTCCACTTT. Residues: CSANRGLGSPLHF.

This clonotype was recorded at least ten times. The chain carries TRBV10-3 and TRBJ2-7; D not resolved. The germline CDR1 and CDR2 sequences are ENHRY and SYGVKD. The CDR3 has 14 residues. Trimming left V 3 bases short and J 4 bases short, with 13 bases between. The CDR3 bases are TGTGCCATCAGTGACGGCGGCAGACGGTACGAGCAGTACTTC. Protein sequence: CAISDGGRRYEQYF.

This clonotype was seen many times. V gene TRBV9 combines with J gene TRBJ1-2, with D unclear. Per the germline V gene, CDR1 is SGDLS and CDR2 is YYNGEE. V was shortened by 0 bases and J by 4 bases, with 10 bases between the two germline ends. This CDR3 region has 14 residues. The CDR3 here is CASSVAPGTYGYTF. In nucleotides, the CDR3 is TGTGCCAGCAGCGTAGCTCCCGGTACCTATGGCTACACCTTC.

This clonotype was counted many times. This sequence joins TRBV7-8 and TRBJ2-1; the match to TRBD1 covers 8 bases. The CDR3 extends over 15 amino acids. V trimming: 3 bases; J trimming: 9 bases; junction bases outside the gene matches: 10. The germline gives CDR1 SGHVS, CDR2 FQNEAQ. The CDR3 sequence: CASSFGQGGSAEQFF. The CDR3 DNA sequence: TGTGCCAGCAGCTTTGGACAGGGAGGTTCGGCTGAGCAGTTCTTC.

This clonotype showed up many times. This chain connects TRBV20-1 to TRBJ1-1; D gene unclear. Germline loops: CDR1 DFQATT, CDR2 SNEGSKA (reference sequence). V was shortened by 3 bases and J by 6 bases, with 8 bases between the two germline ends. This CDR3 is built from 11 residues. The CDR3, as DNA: TGCAGTGCTAGCCGGGTCCCTGAAGCTTTCTTT. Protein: CSASRVPEAFF.

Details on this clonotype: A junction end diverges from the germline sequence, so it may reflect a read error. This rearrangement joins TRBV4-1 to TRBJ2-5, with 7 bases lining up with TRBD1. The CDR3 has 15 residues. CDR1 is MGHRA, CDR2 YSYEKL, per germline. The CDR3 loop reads CASIRKRTGQETQHF. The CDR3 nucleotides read TGCGCCAGCATCCGGAAGAGGACAGGCCAAGAGACCCAGCACTTC.

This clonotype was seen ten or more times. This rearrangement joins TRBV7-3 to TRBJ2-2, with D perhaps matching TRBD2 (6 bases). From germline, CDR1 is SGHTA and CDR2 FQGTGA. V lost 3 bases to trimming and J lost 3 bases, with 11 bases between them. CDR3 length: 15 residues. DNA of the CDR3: TGTGCCAGCAGCTTCACAGGAGGGGACACCGGGGAGCTGTTTTTT. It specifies CASSFTGGDTGELFF.

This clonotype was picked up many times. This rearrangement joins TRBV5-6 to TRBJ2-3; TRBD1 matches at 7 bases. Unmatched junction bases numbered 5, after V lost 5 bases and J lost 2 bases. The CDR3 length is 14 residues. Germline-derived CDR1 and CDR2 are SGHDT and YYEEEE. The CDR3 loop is CASRDRAHTDTQYF. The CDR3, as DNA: TGTGCCAGCAGAGACAGGGCACACACAGATACGCAGTATTTT. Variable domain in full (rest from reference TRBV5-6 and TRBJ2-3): DAGVTQSPTHLIKTRGQQVTLRCSPKSGHDTVSWYQQALGQGPQFIFQYYEEEERQRGNFPDRFSGHQFPNYSSELNVNALLLGDSALYLCASRDRAHTDTQYFGPGTRLTVL.

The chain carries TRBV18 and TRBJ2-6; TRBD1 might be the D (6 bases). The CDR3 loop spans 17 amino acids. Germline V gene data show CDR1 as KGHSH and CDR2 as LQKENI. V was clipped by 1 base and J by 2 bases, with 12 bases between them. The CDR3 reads CASSPRGRATGANVLTF. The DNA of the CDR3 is TGTGCCAGCTCACCACGGGGGCGAGCTACTGGGGCCAACGTCCTGACTTTC. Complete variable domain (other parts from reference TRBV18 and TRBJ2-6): NAGVMQNPRHLVRRRGQEARLRCSPMKGHSHVYWYRQLPEEGLKFMVYLQKENIIDESGMPKERFSAEFPKEGPSILRIQQVVRGDSAAYFCASSPRGRATGANVLTFGAGSRLTVL.